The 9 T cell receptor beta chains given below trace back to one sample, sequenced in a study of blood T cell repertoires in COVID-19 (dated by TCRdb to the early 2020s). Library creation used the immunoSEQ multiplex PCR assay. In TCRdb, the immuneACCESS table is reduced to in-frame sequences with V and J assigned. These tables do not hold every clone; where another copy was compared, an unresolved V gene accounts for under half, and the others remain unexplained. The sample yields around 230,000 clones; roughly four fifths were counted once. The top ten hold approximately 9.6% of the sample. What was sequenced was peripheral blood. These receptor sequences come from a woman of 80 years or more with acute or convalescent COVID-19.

CDR3 sequence (DNA): TGTGCCACCAGCAAAGCCCAGGGGGCCCCCCCGAACACCGGGGAGCTGTTTTTT. Protein: CATSKAQGAPPNTGELFF. This chain joins TRBV15 and TRBJ2-2, with TRBD1 matching over 8 bases. Trimming removed 4 bases from V and 0 bases from J; junction bases left unmatched: 10. This CDR3 has 18 residues. Germline V CDR1 and CDR2: LNHNV, YYDKDF (reference sequence).

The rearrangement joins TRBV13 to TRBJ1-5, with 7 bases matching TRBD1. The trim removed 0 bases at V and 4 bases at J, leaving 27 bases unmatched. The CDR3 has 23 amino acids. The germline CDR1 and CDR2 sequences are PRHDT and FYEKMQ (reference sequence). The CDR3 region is CASSLGGIGLPRGCKWTNQPQHF. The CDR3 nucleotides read TGTGCCAGCAGCTTAGGGGGCATTGGGCTGCCCAGGGGGTGCAAGTGGACAAATCAGCCCCAGCATTTT.

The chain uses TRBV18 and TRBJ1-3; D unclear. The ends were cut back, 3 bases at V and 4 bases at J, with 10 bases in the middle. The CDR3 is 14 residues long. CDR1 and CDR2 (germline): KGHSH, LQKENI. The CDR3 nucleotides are TGTGCCAGCTCACCCTTCGACGGGGGAAACACCATATATTTT. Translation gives CASSPFDGGNTIYF. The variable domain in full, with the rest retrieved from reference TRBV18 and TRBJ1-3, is NAGVMQNPRHLVRRRGQEARLRCSPMKGHSHVYWYRQLPEEGLKFMVYLQKENIIDESGMPKERFSAEFPKEGPSILRIQQVVRGDSAAYFCASSPFDGGNTIYFGEGSWLTVV.

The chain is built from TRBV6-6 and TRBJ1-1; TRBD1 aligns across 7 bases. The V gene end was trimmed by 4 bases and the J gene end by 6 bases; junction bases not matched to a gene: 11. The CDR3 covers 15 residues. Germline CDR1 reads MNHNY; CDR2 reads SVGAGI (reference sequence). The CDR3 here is CASSSLTTGRAEAFF. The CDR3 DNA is TGTGCCAGCAGTTCCTTAACGACAGGGCGGGCTGAAGCTTTCTTT.

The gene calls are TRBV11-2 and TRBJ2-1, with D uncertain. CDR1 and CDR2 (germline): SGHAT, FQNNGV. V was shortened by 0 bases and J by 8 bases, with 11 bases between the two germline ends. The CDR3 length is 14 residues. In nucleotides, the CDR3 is TGTGCCAGCAGCTTAGATCGAGCGAGCGATGAGCAGTTCTTC. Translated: CASSLDRASDEQFF.

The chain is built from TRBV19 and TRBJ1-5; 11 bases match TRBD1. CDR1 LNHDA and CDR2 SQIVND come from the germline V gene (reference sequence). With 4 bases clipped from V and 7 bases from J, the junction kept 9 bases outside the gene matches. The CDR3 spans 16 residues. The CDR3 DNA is TGTGCCAGTAGTAAACCGGGACAGGGGGAAGGACAGCCCCAGCATTTT. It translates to CASSKPGQGEGQPQHF.

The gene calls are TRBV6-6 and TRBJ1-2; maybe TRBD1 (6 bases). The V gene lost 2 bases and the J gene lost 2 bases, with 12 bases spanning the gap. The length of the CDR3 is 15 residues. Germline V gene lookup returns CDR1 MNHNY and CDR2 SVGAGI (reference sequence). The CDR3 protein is CASSYVGQINYGYTF. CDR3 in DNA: TGTGCCAGCAGTTACGTGGGACAAATCAACTATGGCTACACCTTC.

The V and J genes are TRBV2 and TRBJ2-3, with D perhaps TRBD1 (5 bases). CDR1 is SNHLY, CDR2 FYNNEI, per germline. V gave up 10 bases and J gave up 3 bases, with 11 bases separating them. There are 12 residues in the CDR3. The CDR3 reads CATTPGTDTQYF. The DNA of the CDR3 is TGTGCCACCACACCAGGGACAGATACGCAGTATTTT.

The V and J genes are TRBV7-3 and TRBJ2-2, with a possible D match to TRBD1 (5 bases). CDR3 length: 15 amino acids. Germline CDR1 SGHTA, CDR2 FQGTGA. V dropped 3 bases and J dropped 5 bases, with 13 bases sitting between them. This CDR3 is CASSFRGLGTGELFF. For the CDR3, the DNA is TGTGCCAGCAGCTTTAGGGGCCTAGGGACCGGGGAGCTGTTTTTT.